A selection of T cell receptor beta chains follows, all from one sample in a study of radiation and T cells in renal cell carcinoma. Repertoires were generated with immunoSEQ multiplex PCR, while TCRdb's copy carries only in-frame clones and drops some. The data contain approximately 70,000 clones, more than 60% of them singletons. Here the sequenced sample was blood, taken from a patient whose treatment included radiotherapy and nephrectomy. Receptors originate from a man aged 55 to 69 with renal cell carcinoma. Both conserved end residues are part of each CDR3. Each record gives: V gene, D gene, J gene, CDR3 protein. D genes are given only for firm matches.

TRBV6-1	-	TRBJ1-3	CASSGVPSGNTIYF
TRBV4-1	-	TRBJ2-7	CASSPEGLDLYEQYF
TRBV30	-	TRBJ1-5	CAWSLRGEQPQHF
TRBV12-5	-	TRBJ1-5	CASGFWAGNSNQPQHF
TRBV30	-	TRBJ2-1	CAWSVRNEQFF
TRBV30	TRBD2	TRBJ2-2	CAWSVGLASGELFF
TRBV27	-	TRBJ1-1	CASSLGGMGKDTEAFF
TRBV25-1	TRBD1	TRBJ1-2	CASSASDRLNGGYTF
TRBV2	TRBD1	TRBJ1-2	CASSVTGAGYTF
TRBV19	-	TRBJ2-5	CASTGTEQETQYF
TRBV9	TRBD2	TRBJ2-3	CASSPRYSGEGVKQYF
TRBV7-9	-	TRBJ1-6	CASSFTASNSPLHF
TRBV19	-	TRBJ1-1	CASSATGTLAQWAFF
TRBV5-4	-	TRBJ1-5	CASSLGGTNQPQHF
TRBV2	-	TRBJ1-2	CASSPLGNYGYTF
TRBV6-5	-	TRBJ2-3	CASSRGTRTDTQYF
TRBV5-4	TRBD1	TRBJ1-3	CASSLSRQGASGNTIYF
TRBV7-2	TRBD2	TRBJ2-3	CASSLAASGASDTQYF
TRBV5-1	TRBD1	TRBJ2-3	CASSRIGQGATDTQYF
TRBV6-1	TRBD1	TRBJ1-4	CASGPGGTVFF
TRBV5-1	-	TRBJ2-3	CASSPRVSDTQYF
TRBV18	-	TRBJ2-2	CASSPRERGTGELFF
TRBV19	TRBD2	TRBJ2-7	CASSSGGPRYEQYF
TRBV30	-	TRBJ1-1	CAWRGARGAFF
TRBV9	-	TRBJ1-6	CASSVRRGRSPLHF
TRBV7-2	-	TRBJ1-1	CASSTWDTEAFF
TRBV13	-	TRBJ1-1	CASSFFSNTEAFF
TRBV19	-	TRBJ1-2	CASSSIDFQGHYGYTF
TRBV6-6	-	TRBJ1-5	CASSWTMDSYNQPQHF
TRBV9	-	TRBJ2-3	CASSVEFGTLDDRTDTQYF
TRBV9	-	TRBJ2-2	CASSVKSYTNTGELFF
TRBV6-6	-	TRBJ1-5	CASSFTRPNSNQPQHF
TRBV19	-	TRBJ2-1	CASSILGDYPKEQFF
TRBV4-3	-	TRBJ2-1	CASSQGGGLEQFF
TRBV5-4	TRBD1	TRBJ2-5	CASSLGQQETQYF
TRBV11-2	TRBD1	TRBJ2-6	CASSRITGAGANVLTF
TRBV19	-	TRBJ2-1	CASSMGLRLYNEQFF
TRBV5-1	TRBD2	TRBJ2-1	CASSGTSGRNEQFF
TRBV7-2	-	TRBJ2-3	CASSLGPDTQYF
TRBV30	-	TRBJ2-7	CAWRNTGYEQYF
TRBV7-9	-	TRBJ2-1	CASSFEGPQEQFF
TRBV7-8	-	TRBJ2-7	CASSFARGSYEQYF
TRBV9	-	TRBJ1-2	CASSAAGERYTF
TRBV7-9	-	TRBJ2-1	CASSLVLTTAVREQFF
TRBV18	TRBD1	TRBJ1-5	CASSPTGDQPQHF
TRBV7-9	-	TRBJ2-2	CASSLPVGTGELFF
TRBV11-2	-	TRBJ1-6	CASSLHGNSPLHF
TRBV18	-	TRBJ1-2	CASSPEGSYGYTF
TRBV5-1	TRBD1	TRBJ1-4	CASSWAGTGSNEKLFF
TRBV29-1	TRBD2	TRBJ2-1	CSVEHPSGGLGEQFF
TRBV19	-	TRBJ1-1	CATSSQMNTEAFF
TRBV11-2	TRBD1	TRBJ1-5	CASSARTGGSNQPQHF
TRBV6-1	-	TRBJ1-5	CASSEQSNQPQHF
TRBV6-1	-	TRBJ1-2	CASSEVFDGRWGYTF